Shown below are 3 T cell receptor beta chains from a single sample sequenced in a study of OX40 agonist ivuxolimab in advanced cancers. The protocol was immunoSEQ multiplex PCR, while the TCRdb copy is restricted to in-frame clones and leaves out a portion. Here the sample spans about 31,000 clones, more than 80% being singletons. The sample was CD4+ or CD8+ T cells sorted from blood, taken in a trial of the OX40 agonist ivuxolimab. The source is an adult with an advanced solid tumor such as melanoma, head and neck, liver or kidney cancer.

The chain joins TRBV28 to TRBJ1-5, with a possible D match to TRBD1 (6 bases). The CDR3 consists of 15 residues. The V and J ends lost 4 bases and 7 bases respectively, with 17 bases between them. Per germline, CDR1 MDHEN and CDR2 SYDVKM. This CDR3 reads CASSSLGGGLQPQHF. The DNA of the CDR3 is TGTGCCAGCAGTTCCCTAGGGGGGGGTTTGCAGCCCCAGCATTTT.

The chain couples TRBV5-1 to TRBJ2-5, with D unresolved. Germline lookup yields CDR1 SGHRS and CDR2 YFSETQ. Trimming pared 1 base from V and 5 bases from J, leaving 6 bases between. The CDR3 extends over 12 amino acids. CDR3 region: CASSLSRETQYF. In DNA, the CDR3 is TGCGCCAGCAGCTTGAGCCGTGAGACCCAGTACTTC.

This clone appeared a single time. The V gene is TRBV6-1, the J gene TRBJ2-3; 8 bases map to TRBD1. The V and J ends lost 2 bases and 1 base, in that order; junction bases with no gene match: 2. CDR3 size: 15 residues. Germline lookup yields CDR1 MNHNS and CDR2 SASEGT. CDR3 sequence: CASSETGGRTDTQYF. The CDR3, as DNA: TGTGCCAGCAGTGAAACAGGGGGACGCACAGATACGCAGTATTTT.